The clone carrying this TCR beta chain was observed a few times. Antigen specificity is unknown. Amplification of TCR alpha and beta CDR3 regions from RNA used iRepertoire nested multiplex PCR. One entry per CDR3 protein, called by TCRdb with MiXCR from the multiplex PCR reads. Of roughly 100,000 distinct CDR3 sequences in the sample, around 31% are singletons; the top ten hold roughly 45%. The sample is drawn from a study of glioma-infiltrating T cells. Study findings and constraints: Very few CDR3 sequences were shared between tissue and blood.

There are 15 residues in the CDR3. The V segment lost 3 bases and the J segment 4 bases; nucleotides outside the gene matches: 8. Looked up from germline, CDR1 is SQVTM and CDR2 is ANQGSEA. Input material: glioma tissue, nonneoplastic brain tissue, or PBMCs (not recorded which). V gene TRBV29-1 combines with J gene TRBJ2-5; 10 positions match TRBD1. The source of this sequence is a human donor with low-grade glioma or glioblastoma, undergoing nonglioma brain surgery, or in good health (not recorded which). The CDR3 reads CSVDLPGQGRETQYF. The CDR3 DNA reads as TGCAGCGTTGACCTCCCGGGACAGGGGAGAGAGACCCAGTACTTC.